This TCR beta chain was identified in a study of blood T cell repertoires in COVID-19. This clone was detected many times. The repertoire was sequenced with immunoSEQ multiplex PCR; TCRdb's copy has only in-frame clones and lacks some. The sample includes some 160,000 clones, about 77% seen only once; the top ten take roughly 13%. Germline CDR1 SGHVS, CDR2 FQNEAQ. Trimming at V came to 5 bases and at J to 0 bases, leaving 8 bases not matched to a gene. The CDR3 is made up of 16 amino acids. This clonotype was sampled from a woman older than 75 with acute or convalescent COVID-19. Sequenced input: peripheral blood. The rearrangement joins TRBV7-8 to TRBJ2-7, with 9 nucleotides matching TRBD1. This chain's CDR3 is CASSPDRGLVSYEQYF. CDR3 in DNA: TGTGCCAGCAGCCCGGACAGGGGACTCGTCTCCTACGAGCAGTACTTC.